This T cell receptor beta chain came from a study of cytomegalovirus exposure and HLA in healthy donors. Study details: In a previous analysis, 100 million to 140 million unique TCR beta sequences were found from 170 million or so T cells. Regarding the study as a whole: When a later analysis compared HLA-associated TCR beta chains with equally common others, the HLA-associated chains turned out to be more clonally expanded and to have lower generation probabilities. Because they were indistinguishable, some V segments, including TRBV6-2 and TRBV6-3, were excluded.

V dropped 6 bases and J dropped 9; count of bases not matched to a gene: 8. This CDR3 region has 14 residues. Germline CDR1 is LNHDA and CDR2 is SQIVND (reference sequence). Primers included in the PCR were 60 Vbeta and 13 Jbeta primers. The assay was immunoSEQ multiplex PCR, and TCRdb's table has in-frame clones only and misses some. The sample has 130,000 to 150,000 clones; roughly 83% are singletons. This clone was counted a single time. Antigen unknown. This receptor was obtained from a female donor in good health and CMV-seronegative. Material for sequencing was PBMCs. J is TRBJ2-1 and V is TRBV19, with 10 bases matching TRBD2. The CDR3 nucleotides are TGTGCCAGTAGGAGTCCGGGACTAGCGAGTGAGCAGTTCTTC. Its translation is CASRSPGLASEQFF.